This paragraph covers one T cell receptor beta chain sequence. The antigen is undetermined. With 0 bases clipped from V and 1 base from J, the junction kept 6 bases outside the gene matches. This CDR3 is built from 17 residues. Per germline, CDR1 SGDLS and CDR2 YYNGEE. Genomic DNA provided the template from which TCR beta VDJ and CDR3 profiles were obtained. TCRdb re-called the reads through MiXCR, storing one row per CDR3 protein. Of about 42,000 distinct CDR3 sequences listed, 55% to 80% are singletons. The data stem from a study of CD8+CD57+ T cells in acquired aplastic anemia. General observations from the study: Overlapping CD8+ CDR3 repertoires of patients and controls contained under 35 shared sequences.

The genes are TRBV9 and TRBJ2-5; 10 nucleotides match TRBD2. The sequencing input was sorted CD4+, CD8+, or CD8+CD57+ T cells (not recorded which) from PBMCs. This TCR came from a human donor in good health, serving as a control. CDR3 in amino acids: CASSVESGGVRQETQYF. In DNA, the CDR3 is TGTGCCAGCAGCGTAGAGAGCGGGGGGGTCCGCCAAGAGACCCAGTACTTC. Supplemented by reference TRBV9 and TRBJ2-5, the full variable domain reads DSGVTQTPKHLITATGQRVTLRCSPRSGDLSVYWYQQSLDQGLQFLIQYYNGEERAKGNILERFSAQQFPDLHSELNLSSLELGDSALYFCASSVESGGVRQETQYFGPGTRLLVL.